Listed below are T cell receptor beta chains from one sample, sequenced in a study of T cells in Graves' hyperthyroidism and ophthalmopathy. Each CDR3 protein is one row after TCRdb ran MiXCR on the multiplex PCR reads. This table holds nearly 750,000 distinct CDR3 sequences, 30% to 40% found once. Sequencing was carried out using blood. The receptors were gathered from a middle-aged woman with Graves' hyperthyroidism. Both conserved end residues are part of each CDR3. The D gene is left open where the match is weak. Part of the rows lack a size; the others show once, few, many or a class for expanded clones.

V	size	D	J	CDR3	DNA
TRBV29-1	.	.	TRBJ2-5	CRLDAGIGETQYF	TGCAGGCTAGACGCAGGGATCGGGGAGACCCAGTACTTC
TRBV7-9	few	TRBD2	TRBJ2-2	CASSPTSGGGELFF	TGTGCCAGCAGCCCGACTAGCGGCGGCGGGGAGCTGTTTTTT
TRBV19	.	.	TRBJ2-1	CASRRGTRGNEQFF	TGTGCCAGCAGAAGGGGGACCCGAGGGAATGAGCAGTTCTTC
TRBV19	.	.	TRBJ1-1	CASILSRFLPDTEAFF	TGTGCCAGTATCCTAAGCCGGTTCCTCCCGGACACTGAAGCTTTCTTT
TRBV7-8	once	TRBD1	TRBJ2-7	CASITGVTGEQYF	TGTGCCAGCATCACAGGGGTCACCGGGGAGCAGTACTTC
TRBV29-1	.	.	TRBJ1-2	CSADKQPNYGYTF	TGCAGCGCTGATAAGCAGCCTAACTATGGCTACACCTTC
TRBV25-1	few	.	TRBJ2-5	CASSSSPQAETQYF	TGTGCCAGCAGTTCATCCCCCCAAGCAGAGACCCAGTACTTC
TRBV28	.	.	TRBJ2-7	CASTPSQNYEQYF	TGTGCCAGCACCCCTTCCCAGAACTACGAGCAGTACTTC
TRBV12-3/TRBV12-4	many	.	TRBJ1-4	CASSLAGAGEKLFF	TGTGCCAGCAGTTTAGCGGGGGCCGGGGAAAAACTGTTTTTT
TRBV2	.	.	TRBJ2-7	CASSPGRSPSYEQCF	TGTGCCAGCAGCCCCGGACGGTCTCCCTCCTACGAGCAGTGCTTC
TRBV6-5	few	TRBD2	TRBJ2-7	CASSYVGLAGGSYEQYF	TGTGCCAGCAGTTACGTCGGACTAGCGGGAGGTTCCTACGAGCAGTACTTC